In this sample, the clone carrying this T cell receptor beta chain turned up many times. Its antigen is as yet unknown. TCRdb analysed the multiplex PCR reads with MiXCR anew, one entry per CDR3 protein. The sample lists around 230,000 distinct CDR3 sequences; around 35% were seen once. Samples came from axillary lymph nodes draining the breast cancer. The data derive from a study of breast tumors, draining lymph nodes, adjacent tissues. General study results and limits: Data only fit, rather than demonstrated, lymph node origin of most tumor T cells. The data were judged consistent with most tumor T cells coming from lymph node and expanding in tumor. Tumors had less TCR diversity than lymph nodes, more than nontumor tissue.

Between the trimmed V and J ends, which lost 3 bases and 4 bases, there was a span of 10 bases. Germline CDR1 and CDR2: DFQATT and SNEGSKA (reference sequence). The CDR3 has 12 residues. This clonotype originated in a female donor with breast cancer. Some clones in this sample may be carry-over from other donors' samples. The specimen was axillary lymph node tissue. The chain has TRBV20-1 and TRBJ2-7, with a weak D call TRBD1 (5 bases). Here the CDR3 reads CSASIDRYEQYF. The CDR3 DNA follows: TGCAGTGCTAGTATCGACAGATACGAGCAGTACTTC.